Detailed here is one T cell receptor (beta chain). Its matching antigen is unknown. This record comes from a study of identical twins. TCRdb analysed the 5' RACE reads with MiXCR anew, one entry per CDR3 protein. Here the sample spans a few hundred thousand distinct CDR3 sequences, 6.5% to 8% being singletons. General study results and limits: Out-of-frame alpha sequences shared between twins exhibited an excess of low generation probability.

Trimming took 5 bases from V and 0 from J, leaving 16 bases between them. This CDR3 is 16 amino acids long. CDR1 SGHTA and CDR2 FQGNSA come from the germline V gene. Among all donors, each was a healthy Caucasian. This sample was shared with a second study, whose subject was T cells expressing NK-cell markers. Turning to that study: Repertoire data for TCR beta were derived from sorted T cells (CD3+CD56+NKG2C+, CD3+CD56+NKG2C- and CD3+CD56-NKG2C+). HCMV serostatus: seven of eight sequenced donors positive, one negative.

The sample comprised CD8+ T cells sorted from blood. The receptor was isolated from a woman between 18 and 29 years old in good health. V gene TRBV7-2 combines with J gene TRBJ1-1; D possibly corresponds to TRBD1 (5 bases). This CDR3 is CASSPTWGGMNTEAFF. CDR3 nucleotides: TGTGCCAGCAGCCCCACCTGGGGGGGGATGAACACTGAAGCTTTCTTT.